This T cell receptor beta chain appears in the sequencing data of a study of coeliac disease. About the research overall: Disease groups: newly diagnosed active, refractory type I, gluten-free-diet controlled.

This clone was observed a few times. Its specificity is not known. Study findings and constraints: Most TRB amino acid sequences occurred in only one sample. Intraepithelial and lamina propria fractions were not highly pure.

Sequenced by immunoSEQ multiplex PCR; TCRdb stores in-frame clones only, minus some. The repertoire holds fewer than 2,500 clones, with under 80% as singletons. The TCR was taken from a woman aged 45 to 65 with celiac disease on a gluten-free diet. The sequencing input was lamina propria lymphocytes from the gut.

The CDR3, as DNA: TGTGCCAGCAGCCCTGGGACAAATTCACCCCTCCACTTT. It specifies CASSPGTNSPLHF. The chain carries TRBV7-2 and TRBJ1-6; TRBD1 is a possible D gene (6 bases). The length of the CDR3 is 13 residues. Germline values: CDR1 SGHTA, CDR2 FQGNSA. With 5 bases removed from V and 7 bases from J, the gap between germline ends came to 9 bases.